The next 6 T cell receptor beta chains were all read from a single sample in a study of blood T cell repertoires in COVID-19. TCRdb's copy holds only in-frame clones and misses some; the assay was immunoSEQ multiplex PCR. Here the sample spans over 150,000 clones, approximately 81% being singletons. The sample consisted of peripheral blood. The receptors were gathered from an elderly woman with active or convalescent COVID-19.

This chain links TRBV12-5 with TRBJ1-1, with D unclear. CDR3 length equals 14 residues. Germline V gene data show CDR1 as LGHNT and CDR2 as FRNRAP. V was shortened by 1 base and J by 0 bases, with 6 bases between the two germline ends. CDR3: CASGLALLNTEAFF. The CDR3 nucleotides read TGTGCTAGTGGTTTGGCCCTACTGAACACTGAAGCTTTCTTT. Together with reference TRBV12-5 and TRBJ1-1, the CDR3 gives the full variable domain: DARVTQTPRHKVTEMGQEVTMRCQPILGHNTVFWYRQTMMQGLELLAYFRNRAPLDDSGMPKDRFSAEMPDATLATLKIQPSEPRDSAVYFCASGLALLNTEAFFGQGTRLTVV.

The chain has TRBV19 and TRBJ2-5; the D is unclear. This CDR3 is built from 13 residues. V dropped 1 base and J dropped 6 bases, with 9 bases sitting between them. Looked up from germline, CDR1 is LNHDA and CDR2 is SQIVND (reference sequence). The CDR3: CASSIGAGKTQYF. The CDR3 DNA is TGTGCCAGTAGTATAGGGGCTGGTAAGACCCAGTACTTC.

This chain connects TRBV14 to TRBJ1-1, with a weak D call TRBD1 (6 bases). The V gene's germline CDR1 is SGHDN and CDR2 FVKESK. V was cut by 3 bases and J by 6 bases, with 20 bases left in between. This CDR3 region has 16 residues. CDR3 sequence: CASSQDEGQISAEAFF. The CDR3 DNA is TGTGCCAGCAGCCAGGACGAAGGACAGATCAGCGCTGAAGCTTTCTTT.

The chain carries TRBV2 and TRBJ2-1; perhaps TRBD2 as D (5 bases). Germline V gives CDR1 SNHLY, CDR2 FYNNEI. The V end was cut by 4 bases, the J end by 3 bases, with 10 bases between. The CDR3 spans 14 residues. The CDR3 is CASSADGLYNEQFF. The CDR3 DNA follows: TGTGCCAGCAGTGCGGACGGACTCTACAATGAGCAGTTCTTC. The full variable domain, rest sourced from reference TRBV2 and TRBJ2-1, is EPEVTQTPSHQVTQMGQEVILRCVPISNHLYFYWYRQILGQKVEFLVSFYNNEISEKSEIFDDQFSVERPDGSNFTLKIRSTKLEDSAMYFCASSADGLYNEQFFGPGTRLTVL.

The genes are TRBV5-1 and TRBJ2-7, with TRBD2 matching over 8 bases. V lost 3 bases to trimming and J lost 5 bases; unmatched junction nucleotides: 10. Germline V gene lookup returns CDR1 SGHRS and CDR2 YFSETQ. This CDR3 spans 15 amino acids. This CDR3 is CASSYAAGVGDEQYF. The CDR3, as DNA: TGCGCCAGCAGCTACGCAGCGGGAGTAGGCGACGAGCAGTACTTC.

A note on this clone: Other DNA variants within this sample encode the same CDR3. The V call is TRBV11-3, the J call TRBJ2-2; D gene ambiguous. The germline gives CDR1 SGHNT, CDR2 YENEEA. V was cut by 3 bases and J by 3 bases, with 5 bases left in between. The CDR3 runs 13 residues. The CDR3 DNA follows: TGTGCCAGCAGCTTCAGTTACACCGGGGAGCTGTTTTTT. Amino acids: CASSFSYTGELFF.